The 5 T cell receptor beta chains reported below all come from one sample, sequenced in a study of blood T cell repertoires in COVID-19. This table comes from immunoSEQ multiplex PCR, and its TCRdb copy is limited to in-frame clones, with some not included. The sample has approximately 400,000 clones, around 87% seen once. The specimen sequenced was PBMCs or T cells enriched from blood (not recorded which). These TCRs come from a man aged 25-45 years who had recovered from COVID-19.

The chain couples TRBV4-3 to TRBJ1-2; no clear D. The CDR3 contains 14 residues. With 0 bases removed from V and 12 bases from J, the gap between germline ends came to 17 bases. Germline V gene lookup returns CDR1 LGHNA and CDR2 YSLEER. DNA for the CDR3: TGCGCCAGCAGCCAAGATATGGGAGCCACTCTCCACACCTTC. Its protein product is CASSQDMGATLHTF.

The chain couples TRBV3-1 (or the pseudogene TRBV3-2) to TRBJ1-4; 8 positions match TRBD1. The CDR3 contains 14 residues. Unmatched junction bases numbered 6, after V lost 2 bases and J lost 10 bases. Germline values: CDR1 LGHDT, CDR2 YNNKEL (reference sequence). CDR3 sequence: CASSQTGQGGKLFF. CDR3 DNA sequence: TGTGCCAGCAGCCAAACCGGACAGGGAGGAAAACTGTTTTTT.

The chain combines TRBV7-3 with TRBJ2-1; TRBD1 agrees at 10 bases. The germline CDR1 and CDR2 sequences are SGHTA and FQGTGA. This CDR3 is 16 amino acids long. Losses at the gene ends were 1 base for V and 0 bases for J; bases not matched to a gene: 0. The CDR3 DNA is TGTGCCAGCAGCTTAAGGACAGGGGGCTCCTACAATGAGCAGTTCTTC. As protein: CASSLRTGGSYNEQFF.

This clone is a singleton in its sample. This chain links TRBV2 with TRBJ1-4; D ambiguous. Trimming took 1 base from V and 2 from J, leaving 5 bases between them. This CDR3 spans 14 amino acids. Germline CDR1 and CDR2: SNHLY and FYNNEI. CDR3 region: CASSEGGTNEKLFF. The CDR3 DNA follows: TGTGCCAGCAGTGAAGGAGGTACTAATGAAAAACTGTTTTTT.

The V gene is TRBV7-2, the J gene TRBJ1-5; the D gene is possibly TRBD1 (6 bases). The CDR3 covers 15 residues. V lost 1 base to trimming and J lost 9 bases, with 16 bases between them. The germline V gene has CDR1 SGHTA and CDR2 FQGNSA. DNA of the CDR3: TGTGCCAGCAGCTTAGAGGGGGGGACTGCAAGGCCCCAGCATTTT. Translation: CASSLEGGTARPQHF. The complete variable domain, with remaining parts taken from reference TRBV7-2 and TRBJ1-5, reads GAGVSQSPSNKVTEKGKDVELRCDPISGHTALYWYRQSLGQGLEFLIYFQGNSAPDKSGLPSDRFSAERTGGSVSTLTIQRTQQEDSAVYLCASSLEGGTARPQHFGDGTRLSIL.